These 19 T cell receptor beta chains originate from one sample sequenced in a study of cytomegalovirus exposure and HLA in healthy donors. Assay used: immunoSEQ multiplex PCR; TCRdb lists only in-frame clones, some missing. The sample has about 160,000 clones, about 86% seen once. Specimen: PBMCs. The source of these receptors is a woman aged 25 to 39 in good health and CMV-seronegative.

CDR3 nucleotides: TGTGCCAGCAGAACCATGGGACAGGGCCTCTATGGCTACACCTTC. Its protein is CASRTMGQGLYGYTF. The chain combines TRBV28 with TRBJ1-2; 9 positions agree with TRBD1. This CDR3 has 15 amino acids. The germline CDR1 and CDR2 sequences are MDHEN and SYDVKM. With V trimmed by 6 bases and J by 4 bases, 9 bases remained unmatched.

The rearrangement links TRBV2 to TRBJ1-1; maybe TRBD1 (5 bases). Per the germline V gene, CDR1 is SNHLY and CDR2 is FYNNEI. The CDR3 runs 14 residues. V was shortened by 6 bases and J by 4 bases, with 15 bases between the two germline ends. The CDR3 spells CASRGWQGGTEAFF. CDR3 sequence (DNA): TGTGCCAGCAGGGGATGGCAGGGTGGCACTGAAGCTTTCTTT.

The chain is built from TRBV11-3 and TRBJ2-3; 7 positions agree with TRBD1. The J segment lost 6 bases and the V segment lost 6 bases, leaving 6 bases of the junction unmatched. Germline CDR1 reads SGHNT; CDR2 reads YENEEA. The CDR3 runs to 13 residues. CDR3 sequence (DNA): TGTGCCAGCAGAGGAAGGGGGCGTGATACGCAGTATTTT. This gives the protein CASRGRGRDTQYF.

The chain is built from TRBV4-1 and TRBJ1-6; unclear D gene. Per the germline V gene, CDR1 is MGHRA and CDR2 is YSYEKL. Trimming shortened V by 0 bases and J by 9 bases, and 6 bases separated the two germline ends. The CDR3 loop spans 13 amino acids. CDR3 region: CASSQDEISPLHF. DNA for the CDR3: TGCGCCAGCAGCCAAGATGAGATTTCACCCCTCCACTTT.

The chain uses TRBV28 and TRBJ1-5, with D possibly matching TRBD1 (6 bases). The CDR3 has 14 residues. The germline V gene encodes CDR1 MDHEN and CDR2 SYDVKM. The ends were cut back, 2 bases at V and 5 bases at J, with 10 bases in the middle. The CDR3 coding sequence is TGTGCCAGCAGTTTAGCGGGGGGCGATCAGCCCCAGCATTTT. Translated, it gives CASSLAGGDQPQHF.

The CDR3: CASSRRPGLAGSYNEQFF. CDR3 DNA sequence: TGTGCCAGCAGCCGTCGGCCGGGCCTAGCAGGGAGTTACAATGAGCAGTTCTTC. This chain uses TRBV7-2 with TRBJ2-1; D is tentatively TRBD1 or TRBD2 (5 bases each). The germline V and J ends were trimmed by 5 bases and 4 bases, with 24 bases remaining between them. The CDR3 extends over 18 amino acids. Germline CDR1 and CDR2: SGHTA and FQGNSA.

This clone was observed once. The chain combines TRBV6-1 with TRBJ1-5; the match to TRBD1 covers 8 bases. Germline V gives CDR1 MNHNS, CDR2 SASEGT. This CDR3 is 17 amino acids long. V lost 4 bases to trimming and J lost 6 bases; unmatched junction nucleotides: 14. In nucleotides, the CDR3 is TGTGCCAGCAGTGGCGTATGGGCAGGGGGCGGGGGTCAGCCCCAGCATTTT. Translating gives CASSGVWAGGGGQPQHF.

This clone appeared a single time. The chain joins TRBV28 to TRBJ1-1; 7 nucleotides line up with TRBD1. Trimming at V came to 6 bases and at J to 5 bases, leaving 9 bases not matched to a gene. Germline CDR1 is MDHEN and CDR2 is SYDVKM. This CDR3 is built from 14 residues. CDR3 protein: CASSNRGLETEAFF. CDR3 bases: TGTGCCAGCAGCAACAGGGGTTTGGAAACTGAAGCTTTCTTT. Full variable domain (outside the CDR3, taken from reference TRBV28 and TRBJ1-1): DVKVTQSSRYLVKRTGEKVFLECVQDMDHENMFWYRQDPGLGLRLIYFSYDVKMKEKGDIPEGYSVSREKKERFSLILESASTNQTSMYLCASSNRGLETEAFFGQGTRLTVV.

This clone has just one count. CDR3 DNA: TGTGCCAGCAGCAAGAACCCCACAGATACGCAGTATTTT. Translated: CASSKNPTDTQYF. The rearrangement uses TRBV7-3 and TRBJ2-3; D unresolved. The V end was cut by 5 bases, the J end by 2 bases, with 8 bases between. This CDR3 has 13 amino acids. Germline-derived CDR1 and CDR2 are SGHTA and FQGTGA.

This rearrangement joins TRBV5-1 to TRBJ1-5; D is perhaps TRBD1 (5 bases). The CDR3 totals 13 residues. Germline V lookup: CDR1 SGHRS, CDR2 YFSETQ. The germline V and J ends were trimmed by 6 bases and 0 bases, with 7 bases remaining between them. The CDR3 sequence: CASIGGSNQPQHF. CDR3 coding DNA: TGCGCCAGCATTGGGGGTAGCAATCAGCCCCAGCATTTT.

This clone showed up just once. This chain links TRBV10-3 with TRBJ1-5; tentative D call: TRBD1 (5 bases). Germline CDR1 and CDR2: ENHRY and SYGVKD. Trimming stripped 6 bases from V and 3 bases from J, with 6 bases between. The length of the CDR3 is 12 residues. The CDR3 loop reads CAIRDTNQPQHF. For the CDR3, the DNA is TGTGCCATCAGGGACACCAATCAGCCCCAGCATTTT.

The chain links TRBV4-3 to TRBJ2-7; D uncertain. Germline CDR1 is LGHNA and CDR2 is YSLEER. The CDR3 is 14 residues long. V lost 1 base, J lost 6 bases, and 13 bases lay in between. The CDR3 DNA sequence: TGCGCCAGCAGCCAAGGAATAGTAAGGGTCGAGCAGTACTTC. Its translation: CASSQGIVRVEQYF.

CDR3 bases: TGTGCCAGTAGTATAGTCTTTGGGGGGAGCTCCTACAATGAGCAGTTCTTC. Amino acid sequence: CASSIVFGGSSYNEQFF. The V gene is TRBV19, the J gene TRBJ2-1, with D tentatively TRBD2 (6 bases). The V gene lost 1 base and the J gene lost 0 bases, with 13 bases spanning the gap. This CDR3 contains 17 residues. Germline V gives CDR1 LNHDA, CDR2 SQIVND (reference sequence).

V is TRBV9 and J is TRBJ2-5, with 7 nucleotides matching TRBD1. The CDR3 has 15 amino acids. After removal of 1 base from V and 5 bases from J, the junction contained 8 bases not matched to a gene. Germline V CDR1 and CDR2: SGDLS, YYNGEE. The CDR3 region is CASSVSTGSGETQYF. The CDR3 coding sequence is TGTGCCAGCAGCGTATCGACAGGGAGTGGGGAGACCCAGTACTTC.

CDR3 in amino acids: CASSQSSGANVLTF. The CDR3 nucleotides read TGTGCCAGCAGCCAAAGCTCTGGGGCCAACGTCCTGACTTTC. V gene TRBV14 combines with J gene TRBJ2-6, with no clear D. V lost 2 bases to trimming and J lost 0 bases, with 2 bases between them. This CDR3 has 14 amino acids. Germline loops: CDR1 SGHDN, CDR2 FVKESK.

The chain employs TRBV7-9 and TRBJ1-2; D unresolved. Germline V gene lookup returns CDR1 SEHNR and CDR2 FQNEAQ (reference sequence). The CDR3 has 16 amino acids. Trimming cost V 1 base and J 5 bases, with 17 bases left between them. CDR3 in amino acids: CASSLGLAGTNYGYTF. Written as DNA, the CDR3 is TGTGCCAGCAGCTTAGGATTGGCAGGAACCAATTATGGCTACACCTTC.

This clone was detected only once. Here the CDR3 reads CASRPRSTEAFF. The CDR3 DNA reads TGTGCCAGCCGTCCTCGGAGCACTGAAGCTTTCTTT. This sequence joins TRBV2 and TRBJ1-1, with no clear D. V lost 8 bases and J 4 bases, leaving 11 bases between the germline ends. The germline V gene has CDR1 SNHLY and CDR2 FYNNEI. There are 12 residues in the CDR3. The whole variable domain, remainder taken from reference TRBV2 and TRBJ1-1, is EPEVTQTPSHQVTQMGQEVILRCVPISNHLYFYWYRQILGQKVEFLVSFYNNEISEKSEIFDDQFSVERPDGSNFTLKIRSTKLEDSAMYFCASRPRSTEAFFGQGTRLTVV.

With respect to this clone: At one boundary the junction diverges from the germline segment, which might be a read error. Distinct nucleotide sequences in the sample also encode this CDR3. The V gene is TRBV5-6, the J gene TRBJ2-3; D possibly matches TRBD1 or TRBD2 (5 bases each). The CDR3 sequence is 13 residues long. The V gene's germline CDR1 is SGHDT and CDR2 YYEEEE. CDR3 DNA: TGTGCCAGCAGCTTACGGGGCACCGATACGCAGTATTTT. Protein product: CASSLRGTDTQYF.

This clone was counted once. The V and J genes are TRBV6-4 and TRBJ1-4, with D uncertain. V dropped 3 bases and J dropped 4 bases, with 15 bases sitting between them. CDR3 length equals 16 residues. Germline CDR1 reads MRHNA; CDR2 reads SNTAGT. The CDR3 protein is CASSESPLTDNEKLFF. CDR3 in DNA: TGTGCCAGCAGTGAGTCCCCCTTAACCGATAATGAAAAACTGTTTTTT.